These T cell receptor beta chains were read from a single sample in a study of shared clonotypes between healthy human individuals. Sequencing was performed with immunoSEQ multiplex PCR; in TCRdb, only in-frame clones are kept and a portion is missing. The sample records about 99,000 clones, less than 50% being singletons. Specimen: PBMCs. The receptors come from a woman between 40 and 50 years old in good health. Some clones in this sample may be carry-over from other donors' samples. Both conserved end residues are part of each CDR3. D genes are given only for firm matches. Size is omitted from some rows. Given values are once, few, many or a class for expanded clones.

clone size: .; V gene: TRBV7-2; D gene: TRBD1; J gene: TRBJ1-4; CDR3 DNA: TGTGCCAGCAGCTTACAGGGGGGAGATGAAAAACTGTTTTTT; CDR3 protein: CASSLQGGDEKLFF
clone size: .; V gene: TRBV7-2; D gene: .; J gene: TRBJ1-1; CDR3 DNA: TGTGCCAGCAGCTTGTCGAGGAGCACTGAAGCTTTCTTT; CDR3 protein: CASSLSRSTEAFF
clone size: .; V gene: TRBV5-4; D gene: .; J gene: TRBJ2-7; CDR3 DNA: TGTGCCAGCAGCTGGCCAGGACTATCTCCCGAGCAGTACTTC; CDR3 protein: CASSWPGLSPEQYF
clone size: .; V gene: TRBV28; D gene: TRBD2; J gene: TRBJ2-7; CDR3 DNA: TGTGCCAGCAGTGGGGTCGGGACTAGCGGGACTACTAACGAGCAGTACTTC; CDR3 protein: CASSGVGTSGTTNEQYF
clone size: once; V gene: TRBV29-1; D gene: TRBD2; J gene: TRBJ2-3; CDR3 DNA: TGCAGCGTGACACCGGGAGGCGAGGATACGCAGTATTTT; CDR3 protein: CSVTPGGEDTQYF
clone size: .; V gene: TRBV5-4; D gene: TRBD1; J gene: TRBJ1-1; CDR3 DNA: TGTGCCAGCAGCCCGCGGCGGACAGGGGTGAACACTGAAGCTTTCTTT; CDR3 protein: CASSPRRTGVNTEAFF
clone size: .; V gene: TRBV30; D gene: TRBD1; J gene: TRBJ1-5; CDR3 DNA: TGTGCCTGGAGTTCCAACAGGGGTGGTCAGCCCCAGCATTTT; CDR3 protein: CAWSSNRGGQPQHF
clone size: many; V gene: TRBV6-1; D gene: TRBD1; J gene: TRBJ1-4; CDR3 DNA: TGTGCCAGCAGTTTCGACAGGGGGTCAGGGGAAAAACTGTTTTTT; CDR3 protein: CASSFDRGSGEKLFF
clone size: few; V gene: TRBV12-1; D gene: .; J gene: TRBJ2-1; CDR3 DNA: TGTGCCAGCAGCTTTGTGGACGCCCGGTTCTTC; CDR3 protein: CASSFVDARFF
clone size: .; V gene: TRBV6-1; D gene: .; J gene: TRBJ1-4; CDR3 DNA: TGTGCCAGCAGTGAAGAGAGAGCAGCGAATGATGAAAAACTGTTTTTT; CDR3 protein: CASSEERAANDEKLFF
clone size: few; V gene: TRBV7-2; D gene: TRBD2; J gene: TRBJ2-7; CDR3 DNA: TGTGCCAGCAGCTTAATTCCAGCGGGAGCCTACGAGCAGTACTTC; CDR3 protein: CASSLIPAGAYEQYF
clone size: .; V gene: TRBV28; D gene: TRBD2; J gene: TRBJ2-3; CDR3 DNA: TGTGCCAGCAGTTCCCCTAGCGGGAGAGGAGATACGCAGTATTTT; CDR3 protein: CASSSPSGRGDTQYF
clone size: .; V gene: TRBV5-8; D gene: .; J gene: TRBJ2-3; CDR3 DNA: TGTGCCAGCACCTTGGTAGTATCGGATACGCAGTATTTT; CDR3 protein: CASTLVVSDTQYF
clone size: many; V gene: TRBV9; D gene: .; J gene: TRBJ2-5; CDR3 DNA: TGTGCCAGCAGCGTAGACGGGCTAGGGGAAGAGACCCAGTACTTC; CDR3 protein: CASSVDGLGEETQYF
clone size: few; V gene: TRBV28; D gene: TRBD1; J gene: TRBJ1-2; CDR3 DNA: TGTGCCAGCAGTATAGCGGGACAGGGCGGCTTCTATGGCTACACCTTC; CDR3 protein: CASSIAGQGGFYGYTF
clone size: few; V gene: TRBV6-1; D gene: .; J gene: TRBJ2-7; CDR3 DNA: TGTGCCAGCAGTGAAGAGGCCGTCTACGAGCAGTACTTC; CDR3 protein: CASSEEAVYEQYF
clone size: .; V gene: TRBV11-3; D gene: TRBD1; J gene: TRBJ2-3; CDR3 DNA: TGTGCCAGCAGCCCGGGACAGGGGCGCACAGATACGCAGTATTTT; CDR3 protein: CASSPGQGRTDTQYF
clone size: few; V gene: TRBV28; D gene: .; J gene: TRBJ2-5; CDR3 DNA: TGTGCCAGCAGTTCCATCAATCGACAGATAGAGACCCAGTACTTC; CDR3 protein: CASSSINRQIETQYF
clone size: .; V gene: TRBV5-1; D gene: TRBD2; J gene: TRBJ2-7; CDR3 DNA: TGCGCCAGCAGCCAGGGACTAGCGGGAGACGAGCAGTACTTC; CDR3 protein: CASSQGLAGDEQYF
clone size: .; V gene: TRBV28; D gene: .; J gene: TRBJ2-2; CDR3 DNA: TGTGCCAGCAGTTACAGAGAGGGGGAAGTCACCGGGGAGCTGTTTTTT; CDR3 protein: CASSYREGEVTGELFF
clone size: .; V gene: TRBV18; D gene: TRBD1; J gene: TRBJ1-4; CDR3 DNA: TGTGCCAGCTCATCCTACGGACAGGGAGGTGAAAAACTGTTTTTT; CDR3 protein: CASSSYGQGGEKLFF
clone size: many; V gene: TRBV28; D gene: TRBD2; J gene: TRBJ2-7; CDR3 DNA: TGTGCCAGCAGTTTACCCGGACTAGCGGGAGCCGACACCTACGAGCAGTACTTC; CDR3 protein: CASSLPGLAGADTYEQYF
clone size: few; V gene: TRBV30; D gene: .; J gene: TRBJ1-1; CDR3 DNA: TGTGCCTGGAGGGTGGGACAGAACACTGAAGCTTTCTTT; CDR3 protein: CAWRVGQNTEAFF